This T cell receptor beta chain was retrieved from a study of blood T cell repertoires in COVID-19. At the level of the study: Material from acute and convalescent COVID-19 was sourced from the United States, Italy and Spain. Sources were T cells, B-cell-depleted T cells, or PBMCs; the material itself was cDNA or gDNA.

Under the authors' procedure: Estimation of nucleated cell counts was performed using reference gene primer amplification. Profiled with immunoSEQ multiplex PCR; TCRdb holds only in-frame clones, not every one. D and trimming come from the DNA, and the V and J calls and clone size come from that table. The data hold about 92,000 clones, with 72% observed a single time. The CDR3 has 18 residues. Looked up from germline, CDR1 is MNHNY and CDR2 is SVGAGI (reference sequence). J lost 5 bases, V lost 5 bases, and 14 bases had no gene match. The J gene is TRBJ2-5, the V gene TRBV6-6, with 13 bases identical to TRBD2. The clonotype originates from a woman aged 60-75 years in a cohort sampled during active or convalescent COVID-19. The sequenced sample consisted of peripheral blood. CDR3 protein: CASSPAPGTSGALETQYF. CDR3 DNA sequence: TGTGCCAGCAGTCCCGCCCCCGGGACTAGCGGGGCTCTGGAGACCCAGTACTTC.